Following are 15 T cell receptor beta chains from one sample sequenced in a study of T cells in women clearing cervical HPV infection. The assay was immunoSEQ multiplex PCR, and TCRdb's table has in-frame clones only and misses some. This table holds tens of thousands of clones. The sample comprised blood buffy coat. The receptors come from a woman aged 18-70 years with a cervical HPV16 infection that either progressed to CIN3+ or cleared (not recorded which).

The DNA read from the CDR3 is TGTGCCAGCAGCCGGGGGACTAGCAAGGAGACC. Its protein product is CASSRGTSKET. The whole CDR3 protein reads CASSRGTSKETQYF. V is TRBV11-3 and J is TRBJ2-5, with 9 nucleotides matching TRBD2. The read gets to within 3 residues of the CDR3 end, and the germline J gene fills in the rest. The germline V gene has CDR1 SGHNT and CDR2 YENEEA. Trimming removed 5 bases from V and 5 bases from J; junction bases left unmatched: 6. The CDR3 runs 14 residues.

Note on this clone: The read ends 3 residues early relative to the CDR3; the germline J gene fills the gap. The chain links TRBV7-8 to TRBJ1-1, with 11 bases lining up with TRBD1. After removal of 5 bases from V and 1 base from J, the junction contained 3 bases not matched to a gene. Per germline, CDR1 SGHVS and CDR2 FQNEAQ. This CDR3 region has 15 residues. Incomplete CDR3 DNA: TGTGCCAGCAGCCCGGGGACAGGGGGGAACACTGAA. Translated, it gives CASSPGTGGNTE. The entire CDR3 protein reads CASSPGTGGNTEAFF. Based on the CDR3 plus reference TRBV7-8 and TRBJ1-1, the full variable domain is GAGVSQSPRYKVAKRGQDVALRCDPISGHVSLFWYQQALGQGPEFLTYFQNEAQLDKSGLPSDRFFAERPEGSVSTLKIQRTQQEDSAVYLCASSPGTGGNTEAFFGQGTRLTVV.

Comments on this clone: The observed sequence ends 3 residues before the CDR3 terminus, with the missing tail filled in from the germline J gene. V usage is TRBV7-2 and J usage is TRBJ1-2; D is ambiguous. CDR1 and CDR2 (germline): SGHTA, FQGNSA. Trimming stripped 0 bases from V and 2 bases from J, with 4 bases between. The CDR3 contains 13 residues. CDR3 DNA, as far as it was read: TGTGCCAGCAGCTTAGCAGGGAACTATGGC. Its protein product is CASSLAGNYG. The whole CDR3 sequence reads CASSLAGNYGYTF.

With respect to this clone: The read halts 3 residues ahead of the CDR3 end, with the missing end drawn from the germline J gene. The chain combines TRBV20-1 with TRBJ2-1; TRBD2 aligns across 13 bases. The germline V gene encodes CDR1 DFQATT and CDR2 SNEGSKA (reference sequence). The length of the CDR3 is 16 residues. J lost 8 bases, V lost 1 base, and 8 bases had no gene match. The CDR3 loop reads CSARVPLAGGPYEQFF. CDR3 DNA, as far as it was read: TGCAGTGCTAGAGTCCCACTAGCGGGGGGGCCCTATGAG.

Concerning this clone: The read ends 3 residues early relative to the CDR3; the germline J gene fills the gap. The chain combines TRBV6-2 or TRBV6-3 with TRBJ1-2, with a tentative D call TRBD1 (5 bases). Trimming shortened V by 8 bases and J by 2 bases, and 18 bases separated the two germline ends. The CDR3 consists of 15 residues. The germline gives CDR1 MNHEY, CDR2 SVGEGT. The DNA read from the CDR3 is TGTGCCAGCTTCTCAACAGGAAGGGGAAACTATGGC. Translation gives CASFSTGRGNYG. The CDR3 in full is CASFSTGRGNYGYTF.

This CDR3 is CASRRTGIYGQYF. The part of the CDR3 DNA that was read is TGTGCCAGCAGAAGGACAGGGATCTATGGT. The gene calls are TRBV19 and TRBJ2-4; 8 bases map to TRBD1. The CDR3 extends 3 residues past the end of the read, so its final part is completed from the germline J gene. This CDR3 has 13 residues. Germline V gene data show CDR1 as LNHDA and CDR2 as SQIVND (reference sequence). The full variable domain, with the rest looked up from reference TRBV19 and TRBJ2-4, is DGGITQSPKYLFRKEGQNVTLSCEQNLNHDAMYWYRQDPGQGLRLIYYSQIVNDFQKGDIAEGYSVSREKKESFPLTVTSAQKNPTAFYLCASRRTGIYGQYFGAGTRLSVL.

On this clone itself: The read halts 3 residues ahead of the CDR3 end, with the missing end drawn from the germline J gene. This chain uses TRBV30 with TRBJ2-4, with 11 bases fitting TRBD1. CDR1 and CDR2 from the germline V gene are GTSNPN and SVGIG (reference sequence). CDR3 size: 13 residues. The CDR3 bases that were read are TGTGCCTGGAGTCAGGACAGGGGGCTAGGT. Translating gives CAWSQDRGLG. The CDR3 reads in full as CAWSQDRGLGQYF.

About this clone itself: The sequence runs out 3 residues before the end of the CDR3; the remainder is reconstructed from the germline J gene. The rearrangement links TRBV19 to TRBJ1-5, with 10 positions matching TRBD1. The CDR3 length is 16 residues. Germline CDR1 LNHDA, CDR2 SQIVND (reference sequence). V shed 4 bases, J shed 1 base, and the junction held 4 bases outside the gene matches. CDR3 residues: CASSRQGALSNQPQHF. The sequenced CDR3 bases are TGTGCCAGTAGTAGACAGGGGGCTTTGAGCAATCAGCCC.

Worth noting for this clone: The read finishes 3 residues shy of the CDR3 end, and the germline J gene is used to complete it. The rearrangement uses TRBV20-1 and TRBJ2-1; D not resolved. Germline V CDR1 and CDR2: DFQATT, SNEGSKA (reference sequence). The CDR3 runs to 17 residues. V dropped 0 bases and J dropped 3 bases, with 18 bases sitting between them. This CDR3 reads CSARDRVGIVVYNEQFF. The sequenced CDR3 bases are TGCAGTGCTAGAGATCGGGTTGGAATAGTGGTCTACAATGAG.

Remarks on this clone: Sequencing ends 3 residues short of the CDR3 end; the germline J gene provides the rest. The V gene is TRBV6-2 or TRBV6-3, the J gene TRBJ2-7; D assignment may be TRBD1 or TRBD2 (5 bases each). V shed 6 bases and J shed 2 bases, with 14 bases lying between them. The CDR3 has 14 residues. Germline lookup yields CDR1 MNHEY and CDR2 SVGEGT. The covered CDR3 bases are TGTGCCAGCAGCACCCGAGGGGTCCCCTACGAG. Protein product: CASSTRGVPYE. The entire CDR3 protein is CASSTRGVPYEQYF.

As to this clone: The observed sequence ends 3 residues before the CDR3 terminus, with the missing tail filled in from the germline J gene. The chain links TRBV29-1 to TRBJ1-1, with 9 bases matching TRBD1. V lost 0 bases to trimming and J lost 2 bases; unmatched junction nucleotides: 7. The germline V gene has CDR1 SQVTM and CDR2 ANQGSEA. The CDR3 totals 16 residues. The chain's CDR3 is CSVEDSWTGANTEAFF. The DNA read from the CDR3 is TGCAGCGTTGAAGATTCTTGGACAGGGGCTAACACTGAA.

A remark on this clone: The CDR3 goes on 3 residues after the read ends, and that part is filled in from the germline J gene. The chain carries TRBV5-1 and TRBJ2-7, with D possibly matching TRBD1 (6 bases). The germline V gene encodes CDR1 SGHRS and CDR2 YFSETQ. The V and J ends lost 2 bases and 6 bases respectively, with 15 bases between them. This CDR3 region has 14 residues. The sequenced part of the CDR3 DNA is TGCGCCAGCAGCTTCTCTTTAACAGGGAGCGAG. It codes for CASSFSLTGSE. The whole CDR3 protein reads CASSFSLTGSEQYF.

A remark on this clone: Sequencing ends 3 residues short of the CDR3 end; the germline J gene provides the rest. The J gene is TRBJ2-1, the V gene TRBV5-1; perhaps TRBD2 as D (6 bases). Trimming pared 5 bases from V and 8 bases from J, leaving 20 bases between. The CDR3 runs 15 residues. In germline, CDR1 is SGHRS, CDR2 YFSETQ. The CDR3: CASSPLGLPYHEQFF. CDR3 DNA (partial): TGCGCCAGCAGTCCTCTGGGACTCCCCTATCATGAG.

With respect to this clone: Read data end 3 residues before the CDR3 end; the end is taken from the germline J gene. The rearrangement links TRBV7-7 to TRBJ1-1; D is undetermined. The length of the CDR3 is 16 residues. Germline V gene sequence: CDR1 SSHAT, CDR2 FNYEAQ (reference sequence). CDR3 loop: CASSLGTASGLQTAFF. Partial CDR3 DNA: TGTGCCAGCAGCTTAGGGACGGCTAGCGGGCTTCAGACA. The full variable domain, its missing parts supplied by reference TRBV7-7 and TRBJ1-1, is GAGVSQSPRYKVTKRGQDVTLRCDPISSHATLYWYQQALGQGPEFLTYFNYEAQPDKSGLPSDRFSAERPEGSISTLTIQRTEQRDSAMYRCASSLGTASGLQTAFFGQGTRLTVV.

With respect to this clone: The observed sequence ends 3 residues before the CDR3 terminus, with the missing tail filled in from the germline J gene. This chain joins TRBV2 and TRBJ2-1; D is uncertain. V lost 7 bases to trimming and J lost 5 bases, with 12 bases between them. Germline values: CDR1 SNHLY, CDR2 FYNNEI. The length of the CDR3 is 13 residues. The CDR3 bases that were read are TGTGCCAGCAACCGAGACACCAACAATGAG. Translation: CASNRDTNNE. The entire CDR3 reads CASNRDTNNEQFF.